This passage covers 24 T cell receptor beta chains from one sample sequenced in a study of T-cell memory formation after mild COVID-19 (dated by TCRdb to about 2021). The method was 5' RACE. Instrument used: Illumina NovaSeq 6000. The raw public reads went through TCRdb reprocessing: fastp at Q25, MiXCR clone calling, in-frame beta chains kept. Records with the same CDR3 protein are collapsed into one entry carrying the most frequent genes and DNA. The sample table records roughly 620,000 distinct CDR3 sequences; roughly 18% of these occur just once. The top ten hold around 12% of the sample. The sequencing input was PBMCs or a T cell subset sorted from them (not recorded which). The receptors shown here come from an adult woman who had mild COVID-19 (a few samples of this study predate the infection). The sample titles of this study are shuffled in the database, so cell type and time point are left out; the donor was told from shared clones.

The V gene is TRBV28, the J gene TRBJ2-1, with unresolved D. The CDR3 runs 11 residues. With 2 bases removed from V and 14 bases from J, the gap between germline ends came to 10 bases. Germline V gives CDR1 MDHEN, CDR2 SYDVKM. DNA of the CDR3: TGTGCCAGCAGTTTACGAGGTTTGGAGTTCTTC. Translated: CASSLRGLEFF.

The rearrangement uses TRBV7-9 and TRBJ2-7, with D perhaps TRBD1 (6 bases). V lost 5 bases to trimming and J lost 0 bases, with 17 bases between them. This CDR3 has 16 residues. The germline CDR1 and CDR2 sequences are SEHNR and FQNEAQ (reference sequence). The CDR3 loop reads CASSPSSGQLSYEQYF. CDR3 nucleotide sequence: TGTGCCAGCAGCCCTAGCAGTGGACAGCTCTCCTACGAGCAGTACTTC.

This clonotype was seen more than once but under ten times. This chain links TRBV6-6 with TRBJ2-5; 8 bases map to TRBD2. This CDR3 has 17 amino acids. The germline gives CDR1 MNHNY, CDR2 SVGAGI (reference sequence). J gave up 2 bases and V 6 bases, and 14 bases lay outside the gene matches. The CDR3 region is CASRGSVTGGGQETQYF. The DNA of the CDR3 is TGTGCCAGCAGGGGAAGCGTAACGGGAGGGGGGCAAGAGACCCAGTACTTC.

The chain combines TRBV29-1 with TRBJ2-2; D is ambiguous. Trimming took 8 bases from V and 10 from J, leaving 17 bases between them. Germline CDR1 is SQVTM and CDR2 is ANQGSEA. CDR3 size: 12 residues. This chain's CDR3 is CSTIRASLELFF. The CDR3 nucleotides read TGCAGCACCATCCGGGCCTCGTTGGAGCTGTTTTTT.

This clonotype occurred a few times. This chain uses TRBV19 with TRBJ2-5, with D perhaps TRBD1 (5 bases). In germline, CDR1 is LNHDA, CDR2 SQIVND (reference sequence). Trimming removed 5 bases from V and 1 base from J, with 14 bases in between. The CDR3 totals 15 residues. CDR3 nucleotides: TGTGCCAGTAGTGCTTACCAGGGATCCCAAGAGACCCAGTACTTC. Translating gives CASSAYQGSQETQYF.

This chain joins TRBV5-4 and TRBJ2-3; D remains ambiguous. The CDR3 length is 14 residues. The V gene's germline CDR1 is SGHNT and CDR2 YYREEE (reference sequence). Between the trimmed V and J ends, which lost 4 bases and 2 bases, there was a span of 11 bases. The DNA for the CDR3 is TGTGCCAGCAGCCCGCCCGAGGACACAGATACGCAGTATTTT. This encodes CASSPPEDTDTQYF.

This clonotype has more than one count but fewer than ten. This rearrangement joins TRBV4-3 to TRBJ2-5, with 11 bases aligning to TRBD2. CDR3 length equals 17 residues. CDR1 is LGHNA, CDR2 YSLEER, per germline. Trimming cost V 1 base and J 5 bases; bases outside gene matches: 9. The chain's CDR3 is CASSQAASGRSWETQYF. CDR3 bases: TGCGCCAGCAGCCAAGCCGCTAGCGGGAGGTCGTGGGAGACCCAGTACTTC.

This clonotype was observed a handful of times. CDR3 sequence (DNA): TGTGCCAGCAGCCAAGAAAGGTTAGTGGGCGGCGAGCAGTTCTTC. Translating it yields CASSQERLVGGEQFF. The genes are TRBV3-1 and TRBJ2-1, with D hard to call. Germline loops: CDR1 LGHDT, CDR2 YNNKEL (reference sequence). V lost 0 bases, J lost 10 bases, and 16 bases lay in between. This CDR3 comprises 15 residues.

The chain carries TRBV6-5 and TRBJ1-1; 8 bases map to TRBD1. Unmatched junction bases numbered 14, after V lost 2 bases and J lost 3 bases. The CDR3 covers 18 residues. Germline lookup yields CDR1 MNHEY and CDR2 SVGAGI. In DNA, the CDR3 is TGTGCCAGCAGTTACGGACCCCGGACAGGGCGACGGGACACTGAAGCTTTCTTT. Its translation is CASSYGPRTGRRDTEAFF.

J is TRBJ2-1 and V is TRBV9; D is possibly TRBD2 (6 bases). The CDR3 length is 15 residues. Germline CDR1 SGDLS, CDR2 YYNGEE. Trimming removed 0 bases from V and 7 bases from J, with 14 bases in between. CDR3 nucleotide sequence: TGTGCCAGCAGCGTAGATGGGGGACTTAGTAATGAGCAGTTCTTC. Its protein product is CASSVDGGLSNEQFF.

The V and J genes are TRBV7-2 and TRBJ2-6; D is perhaps TRBD1 or TRBD2 (6 bases each). Germline V CDR1 and CDR2: SGHTA, FQGNSA. CDR3 length: 18 amino acids. The ends were cut back, 3 bases at V and 0 bases at J, with 15 bases in the middle. In DNA, the CDR3 is TGTGCCAGCAGCTTGGCCGGGGGCCGTTCCTCTGGGGCCAACGTCCTGACTTTC. Translation: CASSLAGGRSSGANVLTF.

The gene calls are TRBV7-8 and TRBJ2-1, with D perhaps matching TRBD2 (5 bases). V was shortened by 8 bases and J by 4 bases, with 24 bases between the two germline ends. There are 17 residues in the CDR3. Germline lookup yields CDR1 SGHVS and CDR2 FQNEAQ. As DNA, the CDR3 is TGTGCCAGCTTCCATAGAGGGTCGGGTAAGGGTTACAATGAGCAGTTCTTC. This encodes CASFHRGSGKGYNEQFF.

The chain carries TRBV12-3 or TRBV12-4 and TRBJ2-3; 15 bases agree with TRBD2. This CDR3 region has 19 residues. The ends lost 5 bases at V and 2 bases at J; junction bases unmatched: 11. CDR3 sequence (DNA): TGTGCCAGCAGTCCGCTCGGACTAGCGGGAGGGCTCGACACAGATACGCAGTATTTT. Translating gives CASSPLGLAGGLDTDTQYF.

This clonotype was seen more than once but under ten times. The V gene is TRBV20-1, the J gene TRBJ1-5, with 8 positions matching TRBD1. V lost 0 bases and J lost 7; bases outside the gene matches: 5. The CDR3 sequence is 14 residues long. Germline CDR1 is DFQATT and CDR2 is SNEGSKA (reference sequence). Here the CDR3 reads CSARDRTGWQPQHF. CDR3 in DNA: TGCAGTGCTAGAGACCGGACAGGGTGGCAGCCCCAGCATTTT.

The V and J genes are TRBV10-3 and TRBJ2-5; maybe TRBD2 (5 bases). Trimming removed 8 bases from V and 0 bases from J, with 10 bases in between. Germline assignment: CDR1 ENHRY and CDR2 SYGVKD. This CDR3 contains 13 residues. The DNA for the CDR3 is TGTGCCATCGGAGGACGGGACCAAGAGACCCAGTACTTC. Encoded protein: CAIGGRDQETQYF.

The V call is TRBV15, the J call TRBJ2-1, with D unclear. Trimming left V 4 bases short and J 4 bases short, with 8 bases between. Germline V gene sequence: CDR1 LNHNV, CDR2 YYDKDF (reference sequence). This CDR3 contains 13 residues. CDR3 loop: CATSISRYNEQFF. The CDR3 nucleotides are TGTGCCACCAGCATAAGCAGGTACAATGAGCAGTTCTTC.

This clonotype was observed a few times. This sequence joins TRBV30 and TRBJ1-1; 9 nucleotides agree with TRBD1. Trimming took 5 bases from V and 4 from J; bases not matched to a gene: 5. Germline CDR1 reads GTSNPN; CDR2 reads SVGIG (reference sequence). CDR3 length equals 13 residues. CDR3: CAWRTGVGTEAFF. CDR3 sequence (DNA): TGTGCCTGGCGGACAGGGGTTGGCACTGAAGCTTTCTTT.

This clonotype was seen more than once but under ten times. CDR3 DNA sequence: TGTGCCTGGAGTGTACTGGACCCTGGACTAGCGGGACAGTATTTT. Encoded protein: CAWSVLDPGLAGQYF. V and J are TRBV30 and TRBJ2-3, with TRBD2 matching 12 bases. V gave up 0 bases and J gave up 12 bases; unmatched junction bases: 10. Looked up from germline, CDR1 is GTSNPN and CDR2 is SVGIG (reference sequence). This CDR3 contains 15 residues.

The sample holds a few counts of this clonotype. The V call is TRBV11-2, the J call TRBJ1-3; D not resolved. CDR3 length: 15 amino acids. The germline V and J ends were trimmed by 1 base and 4 bases, with 11 bases remaining between them. Germline CDR1 is SGHAT and CDR2 is FQNNGV. CDR3: CASSLVSGVGNTIYF. In nucleotides, the CDR3 is TGTGCCAGCAGCTTAGTCTCAGGAGTCGGAAACACCATATATTTT.

This clonotype has a handful of counts. The CDR3 protein is CATRGLVQETQYF. The CDR3 coding sequence is TGCGCCACCAGAGGCTTAGTACAAGAGACCCAGTACTTC. J is TRBJ2-5 and V is TRBV5-1; D uncertain. The germline CDR1 and CDR2 sequences are SGHRS and YFSETQ. The CDR3 covers 13 residues. The ends were cut back, 9 bases at V and 2 bases at J, with 14 bases in the middle.

V usage is TRBV20-1 and J usage is TRBJ2-1; D may be TRBD1 (6 bases). CDR3 length equals 14 residues. The germline V and J ends were trimmed by 7 bases and 5 bases, with 18 bases remaining between them. Germline values: CDR1 DFQATT, CDR2 SNEGSKA (reference sequence). As DNA, the CDR3 is TGCAGTGTTAGTGGTGGACAGCCAAACAATGAGCAGTTCTTC. It specifies CSVSGGQPNNEQFF.

This clonotype has a handful of counts. CDR3: CASTKRDRGREELFF. The CDR3 DNA follows: TGTGCCAGCACCAAGAGGGACAGGGGGCGAGAGGAGCTGTTTTTT. The V gene is TRBV6-5, the J gene TRBJ2-2; 12 bases align to TRBD1. V gave up 7 bases and J gave up 10 bases; unmatched junction bases: 10. Germline assignment: CDR1 MNHEY and CDR2 SVGAGI. The CDR3 contains 15 residues.

The chain uses TRBV4-1 and TRBJ1-3, with 8 bases matching TRBD1. This CDR3 is built from 15 residues. The germline V gene encodes CDR1 MGHRA and CDR2 YSYEKL. J gave up 3 bases and V 4 bases, and 5 bases lay outside the gene matches. CDR3 amino acids: CASSLRGLDGNTIYF. As DNA, the CDR3 is TGCGCCAGCAGCCTCAGGGGGCTAGATGGAAACACCATATATTTT.

This clonotype showed up just a few times. This rearrangement joins TRBV7-2 to TRBJ2-3; D tentatively reads TRBD1 or TRBD2 (5 bases each). The V gene's germline CDR1 is SGHTA and CDR2 FQGNSA. V was pared by 8 bases and J by 4 bases, with 22 bases between. The CDR3 runs to 16 residues. This CDR3 reads CASPFRGPKSADTQYF. In nucleotides, the CDR3 is TGTGCCAGCCCCTTCCGGGGCCCGAAATCGGCAGATACGCAGTATTTT.